Listed below are T cell receptor beta chains from one sample, sequenced in a study of blood T cell repertoires in COVID-19. Clones were sequenced by immunoSEQ multiplex PCR, and TCRdb holds only the in-frame ones, with some missing. The repertoire holds 60,000 to 90,000 clones, roughly 82% seen once, with about 22% in the top ten. The sequenced sample consisted of peripheral blood. The receptors were sampled from a woman aged 50 to 65 with acute or convalescent COVID-19. Each CDR3 is given with its conserved first and last residue. A D gene is named only where the DNA matches it firmly.

len	d_gene	v_gene	CDR3aa
15	TRBD1	TRBV11-2	CASSRTTGAKNIQYF
12	.	TRBV29-1	CSASDRNTEAFF
12	.	TRBV19	CASSRPGGEAFF
15	.	TRBV5-1	CASSLAPRGNYEQYF
13	TRBD1	TRBV19	CASSAGQDYGYTF
15	TRBD1	TRBV9	CASSVTGTINQPQHF
16	.	TRBV14	CASSRQRPANTGELFF
13	.	TRBV5-1	CASSFGYPGELFF
12	.	TRBV28	CASSPYSAGQYF
17	.	TRBV5-1	CASSLAVTSSGANVLTF
13	TRBD2	TRBV4-3	CASSRGDLYEQYF
14	.	TRBV11-2	CASSSSRSPTGYTF
14	.	TRBV7-9	CASSPDGARGEQYF
13	.	TRBV2	CARTSGVSTEAFF
14	.	TRBV7-9	CASSLGGMGYEQYF
14	.	TRBV7-8	CASTTRRRGEKLFF
15	.	TRBV6-2/TRBV6-3	CASSSGISNTGELFF
13	.	TRBV5-1	CASSSAGWTEAFF
14	.	TRBV4-1	CASSQGISNQPQHF
13	.	TRBV7-2	CASSLGQATEAFF
13	TRBD1	TRBV5-1	CASSLGQGFGYTF
16	.	TRBV5-1	CASSLVGALNTGELFF
11	TRBD1	TRBV29-1	CSAGTGWEQYF
12	.	TRBV7-8	CASSMDTYGYTF
14	TRBD1	TRBV29-1	CSAAGGPSGNTIYF
15	.	TRBV2	CASSALSQGTYGYTF
12	.	TRBV3-1/TRBV3-2	CASSSGGGELFF
16	.	TRBV24-1	CATSDSGSFGNEKLFF
12	.	TRBV11-2	CASSLRGEGAFF
19	.	TRBV27	CASRLYASTASGVNTEAFF
15	TRBD2	TRBV10-3	CAISEVGGGWYEQYF
15	TRBD2	TRBV10-3	CAISESAAGAGEQFF
13	.	TRBV2	CASSSGTDSPLHF
14	.	TRBV2	CASRGQTANYGYTF
15	.	TRBV25-1	CASSESGEGVDEQFF
14	.	TRBV21-1	CASSRRTVKNIQYF
17	TRBD2	TRBV4-2	CASSQPQGSGRGDTQYF
11	.	TRBV20-1	CSATTSSEAFF
15	TRBD1	TRBV5-4	CASSLGGRGNNEQFF
15	.	TRBV7-9	CASSTRRETGQPADF
17	.	TRBV29-1	CSGREPGEGPPNYGYTF
13	.	TRBV7-8	CASSFSRAHEQFF
12	.	TRBV30	CAWSGQPYEQYF
17	TRBD2	TRBV14	CASSQVARAGGDNEQFF
15	TRBD1	TRBV7-2	CASSLAQGALQPQHF
12	.	TRBV12-3/TRBV12-4	CASQNANQPQHF
12	.	TRBV5-6	CASSLGAETQYF
15	.	TRBV5-4	CASSQATVGNQPQHF
16	TRBD2	TRBV6-6	CASSYSDSGSRSEQFF